The rows below give T cell receptor beta chains drawn from one sample of a study of cytomegalovirus exposure and HLA in healthy donors. Measured with immunoSEQ multiplex PCR; TCRdb has only the in-frame clones, and not every one. The table shows 90,000 to 150,000 clones, with 63% occurring only once. Input material: PBMCs. The source of these receptors is a man aged 40-50 years in good health and CMV-seropositive. Each CDR3 is given with its conserved first and last residue. A D gene is named only where the DNA matches it firmly.

J gene: TRBJ1-4; D gene: TRBD1; V gene: TRBV29-1; CDR3 protein: CSVDQGASNEKLFF
J gene: TRBJ1-5; D gene: NA; V gene: TRBV5-4; CDR3 protein: CASSLGPTQGANQPQHF
J gene: TRBJ2-4; D gene: TRBD1; V gene: TRBV27; CDR3 protein: CASSLSQGSFQYF
J gene: TRBJ1-1; D gene: TRBD1; V gene: TRBV27; CDR3 protein: CASRDRETMNTEAFF
J gene: TRBJ2-3; D gene: TRBD2; V gene: TRBV7-9; CDR3 protein: CASSRAGTSGKVTQYF
J gene: TRBJ2-2; D gene: TRBD2; V gene: TRBV19; CDR3 protein: CASSLVAGANTGELFF
J gene: TRBJ2-1; D gene: TRBD2; V gene: TRBV7-9; CDR3 protein: CASSNGLAGISYNEQFF
J gene: TRBJ2-4; D gene: TRBD1; V gene: TRBV4-2; CDR3 protein: CASSRNGQGASIQYF
J gene: TRBJ1-3; D gene: NA; V gene: TRBV10-2; CDR3 protein: CASSEQGSGNTIYF
J gene: TRBJ2-3; D gene: NA; V gene: TRBV5-4; CDR3 protein: CASSLKAGSSTDTQYF
J gene: NA; D gene: TRBD1; V gene: TRBV5-1; CDR3 protein: CASRLGQGGEQYF
J gene: TRBJ1-5; D gene: NA; V gene: TRBV4-2; CDR3 protein: CASSQDVAWTGQPQHF
J gene: TRBJ2-3; D gene: TRBD2; V gene: TRBV6-1; CDR3 protein: CASSEGGLAGWGTDTQYF
J gene: TRBJ2-7; D gene: TRBD2; V gene: TRBV5-4; CDR3 protein: CASSNLGGGRLSYEQYF
J gene: TRBJ1-1; D gene: NA; V gene: TRBV6-6; CDR3 protein: CASSYRQGWSEAFF
J gene: TRBJ2-5; D gene: NA; V gene: TRBV21-1; CDR3 protein: CASSTIRDRGCSETQYF
J gene: TRBJ2-7; D gene: TRBD1; V gene: TRBV2; CDR3 protein: CASSTRGLGEQYF
J gene: TRBJ2-7; D gene: NA; V gene: TRBV5-4; CDR3 protein: CASSLSQRPSYEQYF
J gene: TRBJ2-3; D gene: TRBD2; V gene: TRBV4-1; CDR3 protein: CASSQPTSGSTDTQYF
J gene: TRBJ1-2; D gene: TRBD1; V gene: TRBV18; CDR3 protein: CASSPPGQGADGYTF
J gene: TRBJ2-3; D gene: TRBD2; V gene: TRBV9; CDR3 protein: CASSVAGGENTQYF
J gene: TRBJ2-5; D gene: NA; V gene: TRBV5-4; CDR3 protein: CASSLAAGFEETQYF
J gene: TRBJ1-1; D gene: NA; V gene: TRBV5-4; CDR3 protein: CASSLTGWRNTEAFF
J gene: TRBJ1-2; D gene: NA; V gene: TRBV11-2; CDR3 protein: CASSRPRGYGYTF
J gene: TRBJ2-1; D gene: NA; V gene: TRBV19; CDR3 protein: CASSGSSRNNEQFF
J gene: TRBJ1-4; D gene: TRBD1; V gene: TRBV15; CDR3 protein: CATSSSSDRLPNEKLFF